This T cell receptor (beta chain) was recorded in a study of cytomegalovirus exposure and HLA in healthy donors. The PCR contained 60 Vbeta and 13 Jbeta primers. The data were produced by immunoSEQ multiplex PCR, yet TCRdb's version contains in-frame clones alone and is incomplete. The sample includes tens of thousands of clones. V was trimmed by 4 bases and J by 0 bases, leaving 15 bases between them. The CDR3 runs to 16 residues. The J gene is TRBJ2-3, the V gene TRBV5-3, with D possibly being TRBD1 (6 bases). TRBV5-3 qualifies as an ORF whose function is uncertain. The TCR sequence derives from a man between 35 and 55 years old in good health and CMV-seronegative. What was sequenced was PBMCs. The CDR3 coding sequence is TGTGCCAGAAGCCCCCCCAGGGGAACTAGCACAGATACGCAGTATTTT. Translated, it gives CARSPPRGTSTDTQYF.